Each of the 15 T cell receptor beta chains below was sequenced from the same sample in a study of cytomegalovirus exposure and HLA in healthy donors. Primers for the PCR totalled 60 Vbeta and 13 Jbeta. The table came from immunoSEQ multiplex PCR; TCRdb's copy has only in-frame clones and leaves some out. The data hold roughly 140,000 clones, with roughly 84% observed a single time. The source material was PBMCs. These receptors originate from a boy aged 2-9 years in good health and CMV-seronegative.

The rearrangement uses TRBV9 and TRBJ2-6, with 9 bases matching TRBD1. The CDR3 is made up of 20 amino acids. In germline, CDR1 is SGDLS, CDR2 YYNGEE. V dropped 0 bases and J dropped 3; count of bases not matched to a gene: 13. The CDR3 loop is CASSVAMLRDRADGANVLTF. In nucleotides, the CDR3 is TGTGCCAGCAGCGTAGCTATGTTGCGGGACAGGGCTGATGGGGCCAACGTCCTGACTTTC. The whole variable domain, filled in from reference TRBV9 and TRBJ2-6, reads DSGVTQTPKHLITATGQRVTLRCSPRSGDLSVYWYQQSLDQGLQFLIQYYNGEERAKGNILERFSAQQFPDLHSELNLSSLELGDSALYFCASSVAMLRDRADGANVLTFGAGSRLTVL.

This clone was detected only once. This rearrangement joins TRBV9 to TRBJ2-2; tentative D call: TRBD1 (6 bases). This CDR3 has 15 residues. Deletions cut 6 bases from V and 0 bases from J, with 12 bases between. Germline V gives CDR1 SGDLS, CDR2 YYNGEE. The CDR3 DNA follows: TGTGCCAGCAACATCGGGGACACGAACACCGGGGAGCTGTTTTTT. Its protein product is CASNIGDTNTGELFF.

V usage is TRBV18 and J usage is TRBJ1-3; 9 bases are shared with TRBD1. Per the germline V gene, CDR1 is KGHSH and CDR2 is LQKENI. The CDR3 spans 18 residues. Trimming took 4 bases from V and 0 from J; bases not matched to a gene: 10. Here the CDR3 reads CASSRDRANKHSGNTIYF. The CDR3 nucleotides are TGTGCCAGCTCACGGGACAGGGCCAACAAACACTCTGGAAACACCATATATTTT.

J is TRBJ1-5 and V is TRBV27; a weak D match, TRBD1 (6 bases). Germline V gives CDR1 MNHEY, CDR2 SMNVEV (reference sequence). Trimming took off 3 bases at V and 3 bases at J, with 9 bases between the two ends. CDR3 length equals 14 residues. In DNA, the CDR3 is TGTGCCAGCAGTTTGACAGGCTACAATCAGCCCCAGCATTTT. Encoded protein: CASSLTGYNQPQHF.

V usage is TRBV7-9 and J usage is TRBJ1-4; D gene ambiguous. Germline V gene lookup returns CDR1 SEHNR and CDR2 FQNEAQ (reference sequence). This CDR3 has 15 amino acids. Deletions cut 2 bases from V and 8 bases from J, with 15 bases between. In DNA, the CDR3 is TGTGCCAGCAGCTTAAAGTCCGGTCGTCGAGAAAAACTGTTTTTT. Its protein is CASSLKSGRREKLFF.

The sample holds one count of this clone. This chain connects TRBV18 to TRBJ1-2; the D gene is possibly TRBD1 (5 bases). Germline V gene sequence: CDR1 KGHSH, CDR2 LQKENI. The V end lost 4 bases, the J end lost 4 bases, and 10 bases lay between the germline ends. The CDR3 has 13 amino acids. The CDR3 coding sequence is TGTGCCAGCTCACGTCTGGGGGGCTATGGCTACACCTTC. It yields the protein CASSRLGGYGYTF.

The CDR3 nucleotides read TGTGCCAGCAGCCAAGACGTAGGACAGCCCCAAGAGACCCAGTACTTC. Its protein is CASSQDVGQPQETQYF. The chain couples TRBV14 to TRBJ2-5; maybe TRBD1 (6 bases). CDR3 size: 16 residues. Trimming left V 0 bases short and J 1 base short, with 12 bases between. Germline V CDR1 and CDR2: SGHDN, FVKESK.

Here the CDR3 reads CASSVVPQGHTGELFF. The CDR3 DNA reads TGTGCCAGCAGCGTGGTTCCGCAGGGGCACACCGGGGAGCTGTTTTTT. The genes are TRBV7-9 and TRBJ2-2; D might be TRBD1 (6 bases). The germline V gene encodes CDR1 SEHNR and CDR2 FQNEAQ (reference sequence). The CDR3 is 16 amino acids. Trimming took 5 bases from V and 3 from J, leaving 16 bases between them. Full variable domain (remainder filled in from reference TRBV7-9 and TRBJ2-2): DTGVSQNPRHKITKRGQNVTFRCDPISEHNRLYWYRQTLGQGPEFLTYFQNEAQLEKSRLLSDRFSAERPKGSFSTLEIQRTEQGDSAMYLCASSVVPQGHTGELFFGEGSRLTVL.

The CDR3 DNA reads TGTGCCAGCAGCGTATTAGCGGGAGATTATGAGCAGTTCTTC. Encoded protein: CASSVLAGDYEQFF. The chain uses TRBV9 and TRBJ2-1, with 9 bases fitting TRBD2. J gave up 8 bases and V 1 base, and 4 bases lay outside the gene matches. The CDR3 has 14 residues. Germline V CDR1 and CDR2: SGDLS, YYNGEE. Looking up the rest from reference TRBV9 and TRBJ2-1 gives the full variable domain: DSGVTQTPKHLITATGQRVTLRCSPRSGDLSVYWYQQSLDQGLQFLIQYYNGEERAKGNILERFSAQQFPDLHSELNLSSLELGDSALYFCASSVLAGDYEQFFGPGTRLTVL.

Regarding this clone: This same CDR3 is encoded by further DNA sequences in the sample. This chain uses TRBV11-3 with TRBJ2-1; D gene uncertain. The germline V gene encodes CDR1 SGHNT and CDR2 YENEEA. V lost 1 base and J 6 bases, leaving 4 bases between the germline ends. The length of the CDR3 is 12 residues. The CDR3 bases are TGTGCCAGCAGCTTAGTATCCAATGAGCAGTTCTTC. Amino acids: CASSLVSNEQFF. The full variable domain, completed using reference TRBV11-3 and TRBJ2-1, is EAGVVQSPRYKIIEKKQPVAFWCNPISGHNTLYWYLQNLGQGPELLIRYENEEAVDDSQLPKDRFSAERLKGVDSTLKIQPAELGDSAVYLCASSLVSNEQFFGPGTRLTVL.

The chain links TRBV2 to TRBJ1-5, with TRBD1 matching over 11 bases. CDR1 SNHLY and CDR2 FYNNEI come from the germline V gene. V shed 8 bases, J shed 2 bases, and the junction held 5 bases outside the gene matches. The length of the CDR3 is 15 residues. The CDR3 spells CASGDRGYGNQPQHF. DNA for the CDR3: TGTGCCAGCGGGGACAGGGGGTATGGCAATCAGCCCCAGCATTTT.

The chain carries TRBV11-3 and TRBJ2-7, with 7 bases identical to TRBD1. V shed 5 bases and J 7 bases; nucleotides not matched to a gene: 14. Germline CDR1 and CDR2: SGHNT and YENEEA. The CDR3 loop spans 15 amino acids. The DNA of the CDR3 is TGTGCCAGCAGCCCACTCACCCGGGACAGCAAGGAGCAGTACTTC. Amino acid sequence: CASSPLTRDSKEQYF.

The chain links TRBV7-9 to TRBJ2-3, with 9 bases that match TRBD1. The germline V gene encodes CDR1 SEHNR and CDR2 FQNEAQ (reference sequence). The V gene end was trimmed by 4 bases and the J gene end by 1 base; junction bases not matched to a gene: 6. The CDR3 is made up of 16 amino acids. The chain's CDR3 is CASSYRDRDGTDTQYF. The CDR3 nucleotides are TGTGCCAGCAGCTACCGGGACAGGGATGGCACAGATACGCAGTATTTT. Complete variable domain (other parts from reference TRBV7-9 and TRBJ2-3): DTGVSQNPRHKITKRGQNVTFRCDPISEHNRLYWYRQTLGQGPEFLTYFQNEAQLEKSRLLSDRFSAERPKGSFSTLEIQRTEQGDSAMYLCASSYRDRDGTDTQYFGPGTRLTVL.

The CDR3: CASSLGTGFERRSYEQYF. The CDR3 DNA reads TGTGCCAGCAGTTTAGGGACAGGGTTTGAGCGGAGGTCCTACGAGCAGTACTTC. The chain carries TRBV28 and TRBJ2-7, with 9 bases matching TRBD1. The CDR3 spans 18 residues. V shed 2 bases and J 1 base; nucleotides not matched to a gene: 12. Germline V gene data show CDR1 as MDHEN and CDR2 as SYDVKM.

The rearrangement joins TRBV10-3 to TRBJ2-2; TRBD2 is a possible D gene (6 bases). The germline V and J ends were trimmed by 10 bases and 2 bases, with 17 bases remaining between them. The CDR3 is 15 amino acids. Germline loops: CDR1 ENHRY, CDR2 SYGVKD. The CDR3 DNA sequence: TGTGCCACGCTACGTTCCGGGACTAACACCGGGGAGCTGTTTTTT. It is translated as CATLRSGTNTGELFF.